Below, 27 T cell receptor beta chains from the same sample are listed, as sequenced in a study of cytomegalovirus exposure and HLA in healthy donors. The PCR contained 60 Vbeta and 13 Jbeta primers. Clones were sequenced by immunoSEQ multiplex PCR, and TCRdb holds only the in-frame ones, with some missing. The data show some 140,000 clones, 73% seen once. What was sequenced was PBMCs. These receptors were obtained from a woman aged 35 to 49 in good health and CMV-seronegative.

V gene TRBV19 combines with J gene TRBJ1-1; no clear D gene. V was clipped by 7 bases and J by 1 base, with 13 bases between them. Germline V gene sequence: CDR1 LNHDA, CDR2 SQIVND (reference sequence). The CDR3 contains 14 residues. CDR3 bases: TGTGCCAGTACCCGTGACTTTGGGAACACTGAAGCTTTCTTT. It is translated as CASTRDFGNTEAFF. Full variable domain (remainder filled in from reference TRBV19 and TRBJ1-1): DGGITQSPKYLFRKEGQNVTLSCEQNLNHDAMYWYRQDPGQGLRLIYYSQIVNDFQKGDIAEGYSVSREKKESFPLTVTSAQKNPTAFYLCASTRDFGNTEAFFGQGTRLTVV.

The chain employs TRBV14 and TRBJ2-7; 8 bases match TRBD1. CDR3 length equals 17 residues. Germline V lookup: CDR1 SGHDN, CDR2 FVKESK. Unmatched junction bases numbered 12, after V lost 4 bases and J lost 1 base. CDR3 in DNA: TGTGCCAGCAGCCGCAGACCGAACCGACAGGGGTCCTACGAGCAGTACTTC. Translation gives CASSRRPNRQGSYEQYF.

Points on this clone: At the DNA level, this CDR3 is encoded by other sequences in the same sample as well. The chain employs TRBV9 and TRBJ2-2; maybe TRBD1 (5 bases). CDR1 SGDLS and CDR2 YYNGEE come from the germline V gene. The CDR3 covers 13 residues. The V end was cut by 5 bases, the J end by 1 base, with 6 bases between. As DNA, the CDR3 is TGTGCCAGCAGTGGACAGAACACCGGGGAGCTGTTTTTT. This translates into CASSGQNTGELFF.

The CDR3 is CASSEEIKVSRGATEAFF. The CDR3, as DNA: TGTGCCAGCAGTGAAGAGATCAAGGTCTCGCGGGGCGCCACTGAAGCTTTCTTT. The V gene is TRBV6-1, the J gene TRBJ1-1, with a weak D call TRBD1 (5 bases). CDR3 length: 18 residues. Germline CDR1 MNHNS, CDR2 SASEGT. Trimming left V 1 base short and J 4 bases short, with 22 bases between.

The CDR3 here is CASSPARGTRVNEKLFF. The CDR3 bases are TGTGCCAGCAGTCCGGCACGAGGCACGAGGGTAAATGAAAAACTGTTTTTT. V usage is TRBV28 and J usage is TRBJ1-4; D unclear. The length of the CDR3 is 17 residues. In germline, CDR1 is MDHEN, CDR2 SYDVKM. V lost 5 bases, J lost 5 bases, and 21 bases lay in between.

In nucleotides, the CDR3 is TGTGCCAGCAGCGTAGTGGGAGGACACAGGGGAAGCAATGAGCAGTTCTTC. Translated, it gives CASSVVGGHRGSNEQFF. The chain combines TRBV9 with TRBJ2-1; maybe TRBD1 (7 bases). The CDR3 consists of 17 residues. V lost 0 bases, J lost 6 bases, and 19 bases lay in between. Germline CDR1 SGDLS, CDR2 YYNGEE.

The V call is TRBV6-6, the J call TRBJ2-3; 9 nucleotides match TRBD2. The CDR3 consists of 16 residues. The junction had 8 bases not matched to a gene; V was cut back by 1 base and J by 6 bases. Germline V gene sequence: CDR1 MNHNY, CDR2 SVGAGI (reference sequence). The CDR3 DNA follows: TGTGCCAGCAGTTACTTCGCGGGGGGGCCCCCGGATACGCAGTATTTT. This translates into CASSYFAGGPPDTQYF.

The chain employs TRBV18 and TRBJ2-2; a possible D gene is TRBD1 (5 bases). The CDR3 consists of 15 residues. V lost 6 bases to trimming and J lost 1 base, with 12 bases between them. CDR1 and CDR2 from the germline V gene are KGHSH and LQKENI. This CDR3 reads CASSLRDRNTGELFF. CDR3 coding DNA: TGTGCCAGCTCCCTCAGGGATCGGAACACCGGGGAGCTGTTTTTT.

V and J are TRBV5-4 and TRBJ2-1; tentative D call: TRBD1 (6 bases). CDR3 length equals 15 residues. CDR1 is SGHNT and CDR2 is YYREEE in the germline V gene (reference sequence). Trimming removed 4 bases at V and 6 bases at J, with 17 bases between. The CDR3 coding sequence is TGTGCCAGCAGCACCACAGGGTCCACCGGCAATGAGCAGTTCTTC. It codes for CASSTTGSTGNEQFF.

The chain uses TRBV18 and TRBJ2-1; 12 nucleotides match TRBD2. CDR1 and CDR2 from the germline V gene are KGHSH and LQKENI. The CDR3 is made up of 14 amino acids. V lost 8 bases and J lost 6; bases outside the gene matches: 5. The CDR3 sequence is CASHPGLAGNEQFF. CDR3 DNA: TGTGCCAGCCACCCGGGACTAGCGGGCAATGAGCAGTTCTTC.

The chain combines TRBV6-6 with TRBJ1-6; D is unclear. CDR1 is MNHNY, CDR2 SVGAGI, per germline (reference sequence). Trimming left V 8 bases short and J 10 bases short, with 12 bases between. This CDR3 comprises 12 residues. In nucleotides, the CDR3 is TGTGCCAGCGTCAACCGGGGATCACCCCTCCACTTT. Translated, it gives CASVNRGSPLHF.

V usage is TRBV2 and J usage is TRBJ1-2; no clear D. The CDR3 contains 11 residues. Germline V gives CDR1 SNHLY, CDR2 FYNNEI. V was trimmed by 10 bases and J by 4 bases, leaving 10 bases between them. Written as DNA, the CDR3 is TGTGCCACCGGACTGCGCTATGGCTACACCTTC. This gives the protein CATGLRYGYTF.

V gene TRBV7-3 combines with J gene TRBJ2-2; D remains unclear. The germline gives CDR1 SGHTA, CDR2 FQGTGA. This CDR3 region has 13 residues. Trimming cost V 4 bases and J 4 bases, with 7 bases left between them. The CDR3 DNA reads TGTGCCAGCAGCTCTACTCCCACCGGGGAGCTGTTTTTT. It encodes CASSSTPTGELFF.

This CDR3 is CASSDLHRVGEQFF. CDR3 DNA: TGTGCCAGCAGCGATCTTCACAGGGTGGGTGAGCAGTTCTTC. The chain is built from TRBV9 and TRBJ2-1, with a weak D call TRBD1 (6 bases). V lost 3 bases and J lost 9, with 16 bases in between. The CDR3 length is 14 residues. The V gene's germline CDR1 is SGDLS and CDR2 YYNGEE.

The rearrangement links TRBV4-1 to TRBJ1-1; D might be TRBD1 (5 bases). Trimming cost V 3 bases and J 5 bases, with 10 bases left between them. This CDR3 has 13 residues. CDR1 is MGHRA, CDR2 YSYEKL, per germline. The DNA for the CDR3 is TGCGCCAGCAGCCAGGGGCGAGGAACTGAAGCTTTCTTT. It encodes CASSQGRGTEAFF.

The chain has TRBV10-3 and TRBJ2-2, with D maybe TRBD2 (6 bases). Germline CDR1 reads ENHRY; CDR2 reads SYGVKD. The V end was cut by 3 bases, the J end by 1 base, with 15 bases between. The CDR3 contains 17 residues. Written as DNA, the CDR3 is TGTGCCATCAGTGACCTCCATTGGGGGGAGAACACCGGGGAGCTGTTTTTT. It is translated as CAISDLHWGENTGELFF.

This clone occurred a few times. The chain carries TRBV4-3 and TRBJ1-4; no clear D gene. The CDR3 consists of 16 residues. CDR1 is LGHNA, CDR2 YSLEER, per germline. V lost 3 bases and J lost 7, with 18 bases in between. CDR3 region: CASSHSLASAVEKLFF. CDR3 DNA sequence: TGCGCCAGCAGCCACTCCTTGGCCTCCGCCGTTGAAAAACTGTTTTTT.

The rearrangement uses TRBV5-1 and TRBJ2-1; possibly TRBD1 for D (5 bases). Germline V gene sequence: CDR1 SGHRS, CDR2 YFSETQ. The CDR3 covers 14 residues. Trimming stripped 0 bases from V and 10 bases from J, with 14 bases between. The CDR3 loop reads CASSLEGQGREQFF. The CDR3 DNA sequence: TGCGCCAGCAGCTTGGAGGGGCAGGGAAGGGAGCAGTTCTTC. Drawing the rest from reference TRBV5-1 and TRBJ2-1, the complete variable domain is KAGVTQTPRYLIKTRGQQVTLSCSPISGHRSVSWYQQTPGQGLQFLFEYFSETQRNKGNFPGRFSGRQFSNSRSEMNVSTLELGDSALYLCASSLEGQGREQFFGPGTRLTVL.

The J gene is TRBJ2-2, the V gene TRBV5-1; D is unresolved. Trimming left V 0 bases short and J 3 bases short, with 6 bases between. The CDR3 sequence is 14 residues long. CDR1 is SGHRS and CDR2 is YFSETQ in the germline V gene. The CDR3 DNA sequence: TGCGCCAGCAGCTTGGAAGCCCACACCGGGGAGCTGTTTTTT. Its protein is CASSLEAHTGELFF.

In this sample, this clone turned up a few times. This sequence joins TRBV5-4 and TRBJ2-2; the match to TRBD1 covers 8 bases. Germline CDR1 reads SGHNT; CDR2 reads YYREEE (reference sequence). This CDR3 comprises 17 residues. The V and J ends lost 4 bases and 3 bases, in that order; junction bases with no gene match: 11. The DNA for the CDR3 is TGTGCCAGCAGCCCTGGAGGCAGGGGGCCGGACACCGGGGAGCTGTTTTTT. Translated: CASSPGGRGPDTGELFF. The full variable domain, with the rest looked up from reference TRBV5-4 and TRBJ2-2, is ETGVTQSPTHLIKTRGQQVTLRCSSQSGHNTVSWYQQALGQGPQFIFQYYREEENGRGNFPPRFSGLQFPNYSSELNVNALELDDSALYLCASSPGGRGPDTGELFFGEGSRLTVL.

This clone was recorded once. This chain connects TRBV7-9 to TRBJ2-2, with D perhaps TRBD2 (6 bases). Per germline, CDR1 SEHNR and CDR2 FQNEAQ (reference sequence). The CDR3 is 13 amino acids. Trimming shortened V by 4 bases and J by 6 bases, and 9 bases separated the two germline ends. CDR3 residues: CASSSGLSGELFF. DNA of the CDR3: TGTGCCAGCAGCTCCGGACTATCCGGGGAGCTGTTTTTT. Full variable domain (rest looked up from reference TRBV7-9 and TRBJ2-2): DTGVSQNPRHKITKRGQNVTFRCDPISEHNRLYWYRQTLGQGPEFLTYFQNEAQLEKSRLLSDRFSAERPKGSFSTLEIQRTEQGDSAMYLCASSSGLSGELFFGEGSRLTVL.

The CDR3 bases are TGTGCCAGCTCCCGGGACAGGGGTGGATACAGCTACACCTTC. Translating gives CASSRDRGGYSYTF. This chain uses TRBV5-6 with TRBJ1-2, with 10 bases matching TRBD1. Germline V gene data show CDR1 as SGHDT and CDR2 as YYEEEE. Germline trimming cut 7 bases from V and 9 bases from J; bases unmatched to any gene: 12. The CDR3 runs to 14 residues. Using reference TRBV5-6 and TRBJ1-2 for the parts outside the CDR3, the full variable domain is DAGVTQSPTHLIKTRGQQVTLRCSPKSGHDTVSWYQQALGQGPQFIFQYYEEEERQRGNFPDRFSGHQFPNYSSELNVNALLLGDSALYLCASSRDRGGYSYTFGSGTRLTVV.

This chain uses TRBV2 with TRBJ1-4; no reliable D call. The CDR3 has 12 residues. Between the trimmed V and J ends, which lost 4 bases and 6 bases, there was a span of 6 bases. Germline V gene lookup returns CDR1 SNHLY and CDR2 FYNNEI. CDR3 in DNA: TGTGCCAGCAGTGGAGGGTATGAAAAACTGTTTTTT. Translated, it gives CASSGGYEKLFF.

This sequence joins TRBV2 and TRBJ1-4; maybe TRBD1 (5 bases). Deletions cut 8 bases from V and 3 bases from J, with 10 bases between. CDR1 is SNHLY and CDR2 is FYNNEI in the germline V gene. The length of the CDR3 is 13 residues. The CDR3 sequence is CASAGSSNEKLFF. The CDR3 nucleotides are TGTGCCAGCGCAGGGTCGTCTAATGAAAAACTGTTTTTT.

The chain is built from TRBV7-9 and TRBJ1-5, with D perhaps TRBD1 (6 bases). There are 16 residues in the CDR3. Trimming cost V 5 bases and J 0 bases, with 14 bases left between them. Germline assignment: CDR1 SEHNR and CDR2 FQNEAQ (reference sequence). The CDR3 here is CASSGGQSVSNQPQHF. The CDR3 region has the DNA TGTGCCAGCAGCGGCGGACAGTCTGTTAGCAATCAGCCCCAGCATTTT.

This clone was observed many times. J is TRBJ2-1 and V is TRBV27, with TRBD2 matching 10 bases. V was clipped by 4 bases and J by 2 bases; unmatched bases: 2. This CDR3 is built from 15 residues. The germline V gene encodes CDR1 MNHEY and CDR2 SMNVEV (reference sequence). CDR3 nucleotides: TGTGCCAGCAGTTCAGCGGGGGGGCCCTACAATGAGCAGTTCTTC. Amino acid sequence: CASSSAGGPYNEQFF.

J is TRBJ1-1 and V is TRBV4-2, with 8 bases fitting TRBD1. V was pared by 6 bases and J by 0 bases, with 9 bases of the junction left unmatched. Per germline, CDR1 LGHNA and CDR2 YNFKEQ. The CDR3 consists of 16 residues. CDR3 region: CASRSEDRVMNTEAFF. The CDR3, as DNA: TGTGCCAGCAGGAGCGAGGACAGGGTGATGAACACTGAAGCTTTCTTT.